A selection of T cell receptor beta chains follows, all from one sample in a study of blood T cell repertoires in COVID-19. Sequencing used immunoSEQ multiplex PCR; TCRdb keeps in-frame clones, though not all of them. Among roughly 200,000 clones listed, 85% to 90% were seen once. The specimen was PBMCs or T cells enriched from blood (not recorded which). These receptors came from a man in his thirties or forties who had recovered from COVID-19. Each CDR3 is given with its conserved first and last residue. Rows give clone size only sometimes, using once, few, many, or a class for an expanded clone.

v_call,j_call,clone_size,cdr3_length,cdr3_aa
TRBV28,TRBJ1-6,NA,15,CASTLGTVTNSPLHF
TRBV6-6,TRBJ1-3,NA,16,CASSMGHRSAGNTIYF
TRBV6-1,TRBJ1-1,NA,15,CASSEYRGPNTEAFF
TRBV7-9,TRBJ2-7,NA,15,CASSPISGGSREQYF
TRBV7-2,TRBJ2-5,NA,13,CASKRLAQETQYF
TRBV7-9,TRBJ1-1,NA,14,CASSLGTGNTEAFF
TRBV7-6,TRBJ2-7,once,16,CASSLLAGDYSYEQYF
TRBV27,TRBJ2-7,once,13,CASSWQGPYEQYF
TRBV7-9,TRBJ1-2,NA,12,CASSPDSVGYTF
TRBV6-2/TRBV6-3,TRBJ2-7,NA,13,CASSWREWYEQYF
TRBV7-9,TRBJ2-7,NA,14,CASSTSRGSDEQYF
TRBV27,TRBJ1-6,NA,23,CASSHYPPQGQETRSSYNSPLHF